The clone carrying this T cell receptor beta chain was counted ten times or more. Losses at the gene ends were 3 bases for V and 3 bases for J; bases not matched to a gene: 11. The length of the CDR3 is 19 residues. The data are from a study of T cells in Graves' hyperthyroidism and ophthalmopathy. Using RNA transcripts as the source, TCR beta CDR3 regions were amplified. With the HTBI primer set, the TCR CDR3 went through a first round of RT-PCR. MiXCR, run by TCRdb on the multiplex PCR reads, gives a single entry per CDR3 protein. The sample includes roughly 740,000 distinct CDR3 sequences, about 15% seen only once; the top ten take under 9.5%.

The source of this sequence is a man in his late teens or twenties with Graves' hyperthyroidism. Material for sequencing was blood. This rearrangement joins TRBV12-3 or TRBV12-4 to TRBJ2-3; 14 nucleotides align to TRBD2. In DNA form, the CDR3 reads TGTGCCAGCAGTTTCGGGACTAGCGGGAGAAGGGGTGGAACAGATACGCAGTATTTT. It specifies CASSFGTSGRRGGTDTQYF.